The 14 T cell receptor beta chains below come from one sample, sequenced in a study of cytomegalovirus exposure and HLA in healthy donors. Amplification used 60 Vbeta primers and 13 Jbeta primers. The data were produced by immunoSEQ multiplex PCR, yet TCRdb's version contains in-frame clones alone and is incomplete. The repertoire has approximately 90,000 clones, more than 60% of them found once; the top ten carry 2% to 2.5%. Sequenced material: PBMCs. The source of these receptors is a man aged 35-49 years in good health and CMV-seronegative.

The rearrangement joins TRBV9 to TRBJ2-7; 7 bases align to TRBD2. This CDR3 has 16 residues. The V segment lost 0 bases and the J segment 1 base; nucleotides outside the gene matches: 7. Germline CDR1 SGDLS, CDR2 YYNGEE. The chain's CDR3 is CASSVASLAASYEQYF. The CDR3 nucleotides are TGTGCCAGCAGCGTAGCTAGCCTAGCGGCATCCTACGAGCAGTACTTC.

The chain combines TRBV7-4 with TRBJ1-4, with D possibly being TRBD1 (5 bases). CDR3 length: 13 residues. Germline CDR1 is SGHVT and CDR2 is SQSDAQ. Trimming took 3 bases from V and 11 from J, leaving 13 bases between them. The CDR3, as DNA: TGTGCCAGCAGCTTTCTCAGGGTGAATAAACTGTTTTTT. It translates to CASSFLRVNKLFF.

The rearrangement joins TRBV7-2 to TRBJ2-5; 8 nucleotides agree with TRBD1. The germline gives CDR1 SGHTA, CDR2 FQGNSA. Unmatched junction bases numbered 5, after V lost 2 bases and J lost 6 bases. This CDR3 spans 14 amino acids. CDR3 sequence: CASSLQGARKTQYF. The CDR3 DNA sequence: TGTGCCAGCAGCTTACAGGGGGCGCGGAAGACCCAGTACTTC.

The rearrangement uses TRBV4-1 and TRBJ1-2; 9 bases are a match to TRBD1. CDR3 length: 14 residues. Losses at the gene ends were 4 bases for V and 4 bases for J; bases not matched to a gene: 4. Germline V gives CDR1 MGHRA, CDR2 YSYEKL. The CDR3 coding sequence is TGCGCCAGCAGCCCGCCGGGACAGGGCTATGGCTACACCTTC. Translated: CASSPPGQGYGYTF.

The chain is built from TRBV30 and TRBJ1-5; a weak D match, TRBD1 (6 bases). CDR1 is GTSNPN, CDR2 SVGIG, per germline (reference sequence). V was shortened by 5 bases and J by 7 bases, with 15 bases between the two germline ends. The CDR3 contains 13 residues. In nucleotides, the CDR3 is TGTGCCTGGGAGACAGGAGGAGAACAGCCCCAGCATTTT. This translates into CAWETGGEQPQHF.

The chain joins TRBV5-8 to TRBJ1-5; D is perhaps TRBD1 (6 bases). Trimming removed 4 bases from V and 6 bases from J, with 17 bases in between. The length of the CDR3 is 15 residues. CDR1 is SGHTS, CDR2 YDEGEE, per germline. The CDR3: CASSPESGATQPQHF. In nucleotides, the CDR3 is TGTGCCAGCAGCCCGGAATCAGGGGCGACTCAGCCCCAGCATTTT.

The chain recombines TRBV12-1 with TRBJ1-5. TRBV12-1 is described as a pseudogene. CDR3 length: 15 amino acids. The CDR3 reads CASSFLQLANQPQHF. CDR3 DNA sequence: TGTGCCAGCAGCTTTTTGCAATTAGCCAATCAGCCCCAGCATTTT.

The J gene is TRBJ1-1, the V gene TRBV5-1; 7 bases match TRBD1. The CDR3 has 14 residues. In germline, CDR1 is SGHRS, CDR2 YFSETQ. With V trimmed by 3 bases and J by 3 bases, 5 bases remained unmatched. Here the CDR3 DNA reads TGCGCCAGCAGCTCGGGACAGCTTGACACTGAAGCTTTCTTT. Translated, it gives CASSSGQLDTEAFF.

V gene TRBV6-6 combines with J gene TRBJ1-1, with a tentative D call TRBD1 (5 bases). Deletions cut 5 bases from V and 1 base from J, with 8 bases between. Per germline, CDR1 MNHNY and CDR2 SVGAGI (reference sequence). The length of the CDR3 is 13 residues. CDR3 bases: TGTGCCAGCAGTCGAGGACAGAACACTGAAGCTTTCTTT. Its translation is CASSRGQNTEAFF.

This clone was seen just once. The chain employs TRBV28 and TRBJ2-7; maybe TRBD1 (6 bases). The germline V gene encodes CDR1 MDHEN and CDR2 SYDVKM. The CDR3 has 13 amino acids. The germline V and J ends were trimmed by 6 bases and 4 bases, with 13 bases remaining between them. CDR3 in amino acids: CASSDTRGYEQYF. The CDR3 DNA sequence: TGTGCCAGCAGCGATACCAGGGGATACGAGCAGTACTTC.

The rearrangement uses TRBV5-1 and TRBJ2-5; no clear D. The CDR3 totals 11 residues. Germline CDR1 SGHRS, CDR2 YFSETQ. V gave up 4 bases and J gave up 3 bases, with 4 bases separating them. CDR3 in amino acids: CASSAEETQYF. In nucleotides, the CDR3 is TGCGCCAGCAGCGCGGAAGAGACCCAGTACTTC.

The chain joins TRBV27 to TRBJ2-3; 9 nucleotides agree with TRBD2. J was trimmed by 4 bases and V by 7 bases; bases with no gene match: 12. Germline CDR1 reads MNHEY; CDR2 reads SMNVEV (reference sequence). CDR3 size: 16 residues. Here the CDR3 reads CASTLLAGVVPDTQYF. CDR3 nucleotide sequence: TGTGCCAGCACACTCTTAGCGGGAGTAGTCCCAGATACGCAGTATTTT.

The chain recombines TRBV18 with TRBJ2-1, with TRBD1 identical over 10 bases. V lost 3 bases, J lost 7 bases, and 6 bases stayed unmatched. Germline CDR1 is KGHSH and CDR2 is LQKENI. The CDR3 loop spans 15 amino acids. CDR3 sequence reads: CASSPTGQGSNEQFF. CDR3 bases: TGTGCCAGCTCACCGACGGGACAGGGGTCGAATGAGCAGTTCTTC. The entire variable domain, with the rest obtained from reference TRBV18 and TRBJ2-1, is as follows: NAGVMQNPRHLVRRRGQEARLRCSPMKGHSHVYWYRQLPEEGLKFMVYLQKENIIDESGMPKERFSAEFPKEGPSILRIQQVVRGDSAAYFCASSPTGQGSNEQFFGPGTRLTVL.

This clone was counted between two and nine times. The rearrangement uses TRBV28 and TRBJ2-7, with D perhaps matching TRBD1 (5 bases). Trimming shortened V by 0 bases and J by 4 bases, and 10 bases separated the two germline ends. This CDR3 region has 14 residues. From germline, CDR1 is MDHEN and CDR2 SYDVKM. In nucleotides, the CDR3 is TGTGCCAGCAGTTTATGGGACACAGGATACGAGCAGTACTTC. As protein: CASSLWDTGYEQYF. The full variable domain, in which reference TRBV28 and TRBJ2-7 provide the parts outside the CDR3, is DVKVTQSSRYLVKRTGEKVFLECVQDMDHENMFWYRQDPGLGLRLIYFSYDVKMKEKGDIPEGYSVSREKKERFSLILESASTNQTSMYLCASSLWDTGYEQYFGPGTRLTVT.